This T cell receptor beta chain derives from a study of T-cell reconstitution after alpha-beta-depleted transplantation in children. This clonotype was recorded at least ten times. Preparation of the TCRbeta library used unique molecular identifiers. TCRdb used MiXCR to reprocess the PCR reads, holding one entry per CDR3 protein. The data hold about 97,000 distinct CDR3 sequences, with 7.5% to 9.5% observed a single time. With 1 base removed from V and 0 bases from J, the gap between germline ends came to 10 bases. The germline V gene encodes CDR1 SGHAT and CDR2 FQNNGV. The CDR3 length is 16 residues.

The rearrangement links TRBV11-2 to TRBJ2-1; D is possibly TRBD1 or TRBD2 (5 bases each). The source is a boy aged 2 to 10 with acute lymphoblastic leukemia, due to receive a stem cell transplant. The sequencing used PBMCs, collected before TCRalphabeta/CD19-depleted stem cell transplant. The CDR3 coding sequence is TGTGCCAGCAGCTTAGGGTGGGGGAGCTCCTACAATGAGCAGTTCTTC. It translates to CASSLGWGSSYNEQFF.